There are a few counts of the clone carrying this T cell receptor beta chain. What it binds is not known. The data stem from a study of Ad26.COV2.S vaccination and SARS-CoV-2 variants. Overall study context: Dosing was one shot or two shots 56 days apart.

V was trimmed by 6 bases and J by 2 bases, leaving 13 bases between them. Per the germline V gene, CDR1 is KGHSH and CDR2 is LQKENI. This CDR3 has 15 amino acids. Study outcomes and limitations: Post-vaccination spike-specific CD8+ and CD4+ T cell responses reportedly had substantial breadth. Recipients given vaccine exceeded placebo recipients in spike-specific TCR breadth.

Some clones are missing from TCRdb's copy, which holds only in-frame ones; the method was immunoSEQ multiplex PCR. The data hold around 310,000 clones, with 85% to 90% observed a single time. Treatment noted: roughly 20 received Ad26.COV2.S at low or high dose, single or two shots; a few received placebo; per-sample allocation not given. Day 63 after the first injection of vaccine or placebo was the sampling time. The shot given was an Ad26 vector that makes Wuhan-strain SARS-CoV-2 spike. This clonotype originated in a person aged 18-60 years who received the Ad26.COV2.S COVID-19 vaccine or a placebo. The source material was peripheral blood, sampled in a trial of Ad26.COV2.S vaccine versus placebo. V is TRBV18 and J is TRBJ2-2; D remains ambiguous. The CDR3 bases are TGTGCCAGCTCGCAAGCCAGGCACAACACCGGGGAGCTGTTTTTT. Its translation: CASSQARHNTGELFF.